This T cell receptor (beta chain) was recovered during a study of blood T cell repertoires in COVID-19. The CDR3 covers 17 residues. Sequencing was performed with immunoSEQ multiplex PCR; in TCRdb, only in-frame clones are kept and a portion is missing. The table lists some 55,000 clones, 90% to 95% of them singletons. The source is a human donor in a cohort sampled during active COVID-19. This sequence joins TRBV21-1 and TRBJ2-5; the D call in the table, TRBD2, was not verified against the DNA. TRBV21-1 is recorded as a pseudogene. The sample comprised peripheral blood. DNA for the CDR3: TGTGCCAGCAGTGCCGGGACTAGAGGGCCATTACAAGAGACCCAGTACTTC. It translates to CASSAGTRGPLQETQYF.